What follows describes a single T cell receptor beta chain. Germline V lookup: CDR1 MNHNY, CDR2 SVGAGI (reference sequence). V shed 2 bases, J shed 0 bases, and the junction held 1 base outside the gene matches. The CDR3 runs 15 residues. Patients having uncontrolled infection, another autoimmune disease, pregnancy or lactation were not included. The sample is drawn from a study of T cells in Graves' hyperthyroidism and ophthalmopathy. RNA transcripts were the template for amplifying TCR beta CDR3 regions. The HTBI primer set was used in a first-round RT-PCR of the TCR CDR3. TCRdb called the multiplex PCR reads again in MiXCR, with one record for every CDR3 protein. The table has more than 550,000 distinct CDR3 sequences, around a sixth seen once; the top ten hold over 15%.

The rearrangement links TRBV6-6 to TRBJ2-7; 10 bases map to TRBD1. The sequencing sample was made of blood. The receptor comes from a woman aged 50 to 60 with Graves' hyperthyroidism that later progressed to Graves' ophthalmopathy. CDR3 protein: CASSYGTGASYEQYF. The CDR3 DNA reads as TGTGCCAGCAGTTACGGGACAGGGGCCTCCTACGAGCAGTACTTC.